This T cell receptor (beta chain) was captured in a study of Graves' ophthalmopathy and Graves' hyperthyroidism. Overall study findings and caveats: Sensitivity reached more than 70% and specificity 72% to 80% when the model predicted ophthalmopathy progression.

With regard to this clonotype: No antigen is known for it.

The V and J ends lost 6 bases and 6 bases respectively, with 12 bases between them. The CDR3 is 13 amino acids. From RNA, the CDR3 regions of TCR beta chains were amplified and sequenced. HTBI primers primed a first-round RT-PCR, and a second-round multiplex PCR followed. One entry per CDR3 protein results from TCRdb running MiXCR on the multiplex PCR reads. The sample consists of 1 million to 1.3 million distinct CDR3 sequences, 35% to 40% of them appearing once. Enrolled hyperthyroidism patients had a new diagnosis, a duration under 2 months, and an age of 18 to 65. Lactation, pregnancy, uncontrolled infections and other autoimmune diseases were all grounds for excluding patients.

The J gene is TRBJ1-5, the V gene TRBV12-3 or TRBV12-4; weak D call: TRBD1 (5 bases). The TCR sequence derives from an adult man with Graves' hyperthyroidism. The sample taken for sequencing was peripheral blood or thyroid tissue (not recorded which). The CDR3 DNA follows: TGTGCCAGCAGCGCGGGGCACGTTCAGCCCCAGCATTTT. As protein: CASSAGHVQPQHF.